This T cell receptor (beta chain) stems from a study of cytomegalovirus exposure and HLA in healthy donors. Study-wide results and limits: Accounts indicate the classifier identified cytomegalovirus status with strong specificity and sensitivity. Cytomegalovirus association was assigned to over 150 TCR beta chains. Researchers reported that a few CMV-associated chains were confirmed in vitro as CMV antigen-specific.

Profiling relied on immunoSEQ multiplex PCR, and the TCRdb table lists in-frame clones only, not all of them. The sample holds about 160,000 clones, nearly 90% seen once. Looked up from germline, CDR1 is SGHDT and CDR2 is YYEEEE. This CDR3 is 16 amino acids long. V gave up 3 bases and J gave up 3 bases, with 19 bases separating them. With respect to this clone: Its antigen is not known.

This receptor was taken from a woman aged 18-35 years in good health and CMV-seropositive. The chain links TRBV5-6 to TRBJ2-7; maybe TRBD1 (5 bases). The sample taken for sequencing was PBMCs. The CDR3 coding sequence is TGTGCCAGCAGCTCAGCGCCCTGGGGCCAGCTCTACGAGCAGTACTTC. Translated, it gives CASSSAPWGQLYEQYF.